The sequence of this T cell receptor (beta chain) was determined in a study of cytomegalovirus exposure and HLA in healthy donors. Regarding the study as a whole: The study recorded over 150 TCR beta chains that were cytomegalovirus-associated. High specificity and sensitivity for cytomegalovirus status were reported for the classifier. Most TCR sequences were uncommon, yet certain public TCRs appeared in many donors. According to a subsequent analysis, TCR clusters identified in the first cohort showed a tendency to co-occur across the roughly 130 validation repertoires.

With respect to this clone: No antigen is known for it.

The repertoire was sequenced with immunoSEQ multiplex PCR; TCRdb's copy has only in-frame clones and lacks some. The repertoire includes about 140,000 clones, 85% to 90% of them detected once, and 7.5% to 9% sits in the top ten. V lost 1 base and J lost 4, with 8 bases in between. Germline V gene lookup returns CDR1 SGHTA and CDR2 FQGNSA. The CDR3 extends over 13 amino acids. The sample comprised PBMCs. The rearrangement joins TRBV7-2 to TRBJ2-7; TRBD1 is a possible D gene (6 bases). The sequence derives from a man younger than 35 in good health and CMV-seropositive. The CDR3 region is CASSLEQGYEQYF. In DNA form, the CDR3 reads TGTGCCAGCAGCTTAGAACAGGGTTACGAGCAGTACTTC.